Shown below are 8 T cell receptor beta chains from a single sample sequenced in a study of sequential checkpoint blockade in melanoma. Described treatment: randomized to nivolumab then ipilimumab (arm A) or the reverse (arm B). The repertoire was sequenced with immunoSEQ multiplex PCR; TCRdb's copy has only in-frame clones and lacks some. This repertoire shows 40,000 or so clones, around 86% found once; its top ten account for more than 10%. This specimen consisted of CD8+ T cells sorted from blood (inferred from file names), obtained from a patient given nivolumab and ipilimumab in sequence. The receptors were gathered from a human donor with melanoma.

The genes are TRBV4-2 and TRBJ2-2, with D hard to call. Deletions cut 4 bases from V and 1 base from J, with 7 bases between. The germline CDR1 and CDR2 sequences are LGHNA and YNFKEQ. The CDR3 consists of 14 residues. The CDR3 here is CASSPAWNTGELFF. The CDR3 coding sequence is TGTGCCAGCAGCCCCGCGTGGAACACCGGGGAGCTGTTTTTT.

The V and J genes are TRBV5-4 and TRBJ2-4; the D gene is possibly TRBD2 (6 bases). The CDR3 sequence is 13 residues long. Trimming stripped 2 bases from V and 4 bases from J, with 7 bases between. Germline assignment: CDR1 SGHNT and CDR2 YYREEE (reference sequence). The CDR3 nucleotides read TGTGCCAGCAGCTTTCGGGGGAAAAACATTCAGTACTTC. It specifies CASSFRGKNIQYF.

The rearrangement links TRBV9 to TRBJ2-2; 7 bases align to TRBD1. Germline CDR1 and CDR2: SGDLS and YYNGEE. The CDR3 spans 17 residues. V dropped 0 bases and J dropped 1; count of bases not matched to a gene: 6. CDR3 bases: TGTGCCAGCAGCGTAGCCCCGGGACAGCTGAACACCGGGGAGCTGTTTTTT. Translated, it gives CASSVAPGQLNTGELFF.

The J gene is TRBJ1-2, the V gene TRBV29-1; D ambiguous. Trimming stripped 4 bases from V and 2 bases from J, with 8 bases between. CDR1 SQVTM and CDR2 ANQGSEA come from the germline V gene. The CDR3 sequence is 12 residues long. As DNA, the CDR3 is TGCAGCGTTGTAAACACCAACTATGGCTACACCTTC. Translating gives CSVVNTNYGYTF.

V is TRBV7-9 and J is TRBJ2-2; D call uncertain. CDR3 length equals 14 residues. The V and J ends lost 2 bases and 1 base respectively, with 5 bases between them. The germline V gene encodes CDR1 SEHNR and CDR2 FQNEAQ (reference sequence). The CDR3 reads CASSLTGNTGELFF. The DNA of the CDR3 is TGTGCCAGCAGCTTAACGGGGAACACCGGGGAGCTGTTTTTT.

The gene calls are TRBV28 and TRBJ2-7; D may be TRBD1 (5 bases). The CDR3 contains 16 residues. The V and J ends lost 3 bases and 5 bases respectively, with 20 bases between them. CDR1 MDHEN and CDR2 SYDVKM come from the germline V gene. In DNA, the CDR3 is TGTGCCAGCAGTTTTATAACAGGCTCTGTCTCGGACGAGCAGTACTTC. Translated, it gives CASSFITGSVSDEQYF.

In this sample, this clone turned up a few times. V gene TRBV15 combines with J gene TRBJ2-1, with a possible D match to TRBD1 (6 bases). This CDR3 comprises 16 residues. Germline V gene lookup returns CDR1 LNHNV and CDR2 YYDKDF (reference sequence). V was trimmed by 0 bases and J by 3 bases, leaving 12 bases between them. The CDR3: CATSRDGQTFYNEQFF. The CDR3 DNA reads TGTGCCACCAGCAGAGATGGACAGACGTTCTACAATGAGCAGTTCTTC.

CDR3 loop: CASSSSSAGGSEQFF. DNA of the CDR3: TGTGCCAGCAGCTCCTCTTCTGCGGGAGGCAGTGAGCAGTTCTTC. The chain employs TRBV7-9 and TRBJ2-1; TRBD2 matches 8 bases. V shed 4 bases, J shed 9 bases, and the junction held 11 bases outside the gene matches. CDR1 SEHNR and CDR2 FQNEAQ come from the germline V gene (reference sequence). The CDR3 totals 15 residues.